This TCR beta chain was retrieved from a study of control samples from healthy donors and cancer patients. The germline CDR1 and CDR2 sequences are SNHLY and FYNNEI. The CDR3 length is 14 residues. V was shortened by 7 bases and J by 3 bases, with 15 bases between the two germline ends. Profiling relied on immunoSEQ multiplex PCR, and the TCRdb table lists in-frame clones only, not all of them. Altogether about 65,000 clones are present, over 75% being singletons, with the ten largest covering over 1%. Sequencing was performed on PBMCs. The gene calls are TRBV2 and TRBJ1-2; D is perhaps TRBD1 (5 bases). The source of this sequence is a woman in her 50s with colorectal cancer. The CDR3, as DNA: TGTGCCAGCACTCGGGACTCAGGAGACTATGGCTACACCTTC. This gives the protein CASTRDSGDYGYTF.